These T cell receptor beta chains were read from a single sample in a study of blood T cell repertoires in COVID-19. Measured with immunoSEQ multiplex PCR; TCRdb has only the in-frame clones, and not every one. The table shows under 300,000 clones, with more than 75% occurring only once. The sample taken for sequencing was PBMCs or T cells enriched from blood (not recorded which). Receptors were obtained from a woman aged 45-59 years who had recovered from COVID-19. Both conserved end residues are part of each CDR3. A D gene is named only where the DNA matches it firmly. Size tells how often a clone was seen (once, few, many) or the class of an expanded clone, and some rows leave it out.

V: TRBV19; J: TRBJ2-3; D: TRBD2; size: -; CDR3: CASSMGEGLPDTQYF; DNA: TGTGCCAGTAGTATGGGGGAGGGCCTTCCAGATACGCAGTATTTT
V: TRBV4-3; J: TRBJ2-1; D: -; size: -; CDR3: CASSPSTGVYSYNEQFF; DNA: TGCGCCAGCAGCCCGTCCACAGGAGTCTATTCCTACAATGAGCAGTTCTTC
V: TRBV28; J: TRBJ1-2; D: -; size: -; CDR3: CASSRPGTGIYYGYTF; DNA: TGTGCCAGCAGTCGACCGGGAACAGGGATTTACTATGGCTACACCTTC
V: TRBV12-3/TRBV12-4; J: TRBJ2-7; D: -; size: -; CDR3: CASSPGYEQYF; DNA: TGTGCCAGCAGTCCCGGCTACGAGCAGTACTTC
V: TRBV19; J: TRBJ2-3; D: TRBD2; size: -; CDR3: CASSTGGSGSGGTQYF; DNA: TGTGCCAGTAGTACCGGTGGTAGCGGGAGCGGGGGTACGCAGTATTTT
V: TRBV3-1/TRBV3-2; J: TRBJ2-7; D: -; size: -; CDR3: CASSQELMLDEQYF; DNA: TGTGCCAGCAGCCAAGAACTCATGCTGGACGAGCAGTACTTC
V: TRBV3-1/TRBV3-2; J: TRBJ1-3; D: -; size: -; CDR3: CASQGSAGNTIYF; DNA: TGTGCCAGTCAGGGGTCGGCTGGAAACACCATATATTTT
V: TRBV15; J: TRBJ2-2; D: -; size: -; CDR3: CATGGFKNTGELFF; DNA: TGTGCCACCGGAGGGTTCAAGAACACCGGGGAGCTGTTTTTT
V: TRBV5-4; J: TRBJ2-3; D: TRBD2; size: -; CDR3: CASSFGGGGRSSTDTQYF; DNA: TGTGCCAGCAGCTTCGGGGGTGGCGGGAGGAGTAGCACAGATACGCAGTATTTT
V: TRBV29-1; J: TRBJ2-1; D: TRBD1; size: -; CDR3: CSVYRDRSTSSYNEQFF; DNA: TGCAGCGTCTACCGGGACAGGTCCACTAGCTCCTACAATGAGCAGTTCTTC
V: TRBV5-1; J: TRBJ2-1; D: TRBD2; size: -; CDR3: CASSLGGSSYNEQFF; DNA: TGCGCCAGCAGCTTGGGCGGGAGCTCCTACAATGAGCAGTTCTTC
V: TRBV2; J: TRBJ2-1; D: -; size: once; CDR3: CASSAGMALVNEQFF; DNA: TGTGCCAGCAGTGCAGGTATGGCTCTCGTCAATGAGCAGTTCTTC
V: TRBV27; J: TRBJ2-1; D: TRBD2; size: -; CDR3: CASSLLAGSYNEQFF; DNA: TGTGCCAGCAGTTTACTAGCGGGTTCCTACAATGAGCAGTTCTTC
V: TRBV27; J: TRBJ2-7; D: -; size: -; CDR3: CASSPSLSLYEQYF; DNA: TGTGCCAGCAGTCCTAGCCTCAGCCTCTACGAGCAGTACTTC
V: TRBV30; J: TRBJ1-5; D: TRBD1; size: -; CDR3: CAWGQGGNQPQHF; DNA: TGTGCCTGGGGACAGGGGGGCAATCAGCCCCAGCATTTT
V: TRBV18; J: TRBJ1-3; D: -; size: -; CDR3: CASSLGRPGSGNTIYF; DNA: TGTGCCAGCTCACTCGGCAGGCCCGGCTCTGGAAACACCATATATTTT
V: TRBV7-6; J: TRBJ2-7; D: TRBD2; size: -; CDR3: CASSLRGSADEQYF; DNA: TGTGCCAGCAGCTTACGCGGGAGTGCCGACGAGCAGTACTTC
V: TRBV28; J: TRBJ2-3; D: -; size: -; CDR3: CASMGDTDTQYF; DNA: TGTGCCAGCATGGGAGATACAGATACGCAGTATTTT
V: TRBV30; J: TRBJ1-5; D: -; size: once; CDR3: CAWRRVDNSRNQPQHF; DNA: TGTGCCTGGAGGAGAGTGGACAACAGCCGAAATCAGCCCCAGCATTTT
V: TRBV7-6; J: TRBJ1-6; D: TRBD1; size: once; CDR3: CASSPDRETVRWYNSPLHF; DNA: TGTGCCAGCAGTCCAGACAGGGAAACGGTTAGATGGTATAATTCACCCCTCCACTTT
V: TRBV12-5; J: TRBJ2-1; D: TRBD1; size: -; CDR3: CASGLVLGTGIGDEQFF; DNA: TGTGCTAGTGGTTTGGTACTGGGGACAGGGATAGGGGATGAGCAGTTCTTC
V: TRBV11-3; J: TRBJ2-1; D: -; size: -; CDR3: CASSFHQFTNEQFF; DNA: TGTGCCAGCAGCTTTCATCAGTTTACAAATGAGCAGTTCTTC
V: TRBV5-1; J: TRBJ1-2; D: TRBD1; size: -; CDR3: CASSQNRGEDGYTF; DNA: TGCGCCAGCAGCCAAAACAGGGGTGAAGATGGCTACACCTTC
V: TRBV30; J: TRBJ1-4; D: -; size: -; CDR3: CAWSELGEAGEKLFF; DNA: TGTGCCTGGAGCGAGCTCGGGGAGGCGGGGGAAAAACTGTTTTTT
V: TRBV5-1; J: TRBJ1-3; D: TRBD1; size: -; CDR3: CASSLAGTADISGNTIYF; DNA: TGCGCCAGCAGCTTGGCCGGGACAGCCGATATCTCTGGAAACACCATATATTTT
V: TRBV27; J: TRBJ2-1; D: -; size: once; CDR3: CASSGGLEQFF; DNA: TGTGCCAGCAGTGGAGGGCTGGAGCAGTTCTTC
V: TRBV28; J: TRBJ1-5; D: -; size: -; CDR3: CASSSLPGLRPSNQPQHF; DNA: TGTGCCAGCAGCTCACTCCCGGGACTTAGACCTAGCAATCAGCCCCAGCATTTT
V: TRBV7-9; J: TRBJ1-2; D: -; size: -; CDR3: CASSLGLSVEENYGYTF; DNA: TGTGCCAGCAGCTTAGGGCTGTCGGTTGAGGAAAACTATGGCTACACCTTC
V: TRBV7-9; J: TRBJ2-1; D: TRBD2; size: -; CDR3: CASSPLWAGGQPYNEQFF; DNA: TGTGCCAGCAGCCCCCTATGGGCGGGAGGGCAACCCTACAATGAGCAGTTCTTC
V: TRBV19; J: TRBJ1-2; D: TRBD1; size: -; CDR3: CAALDRGYGYTF; DNA: TGTGCCGCCCTCGACAGGGGCTATGGCTACACCTTC
V: TRBV11-2; J: TRBJ1-6; D: TRBD1; size: once; CDR3: CASSLTGQALNSPLHF; DNA: TGTGCCAGCAGCTTAACGGGACAGGCCCTTAATTCACCCCTCCACTTT
V: TRBV3-1/TRBV3-2; J: TRBJ2-7; D: TRBD1; size: -; CDR3: CASSQDRDRGEQYF; DNA: TGTGCCAGCAGCCAAGACCGCGACAGGGGGGAGCAGTACTTC
V: TRBV5-6; J: TRBJ2-1; D: TRBD2; size: -; CDR3: CASSLVGTSGNNEQFF; DNA: TGTGCCAGCAGCTTGGTGGGGACTAGCGGTAACAATGAGCAGTTCTTC
V: TRBV5-1; J: TRBJ1-1; D: -; size: -; CDR3: CASSLMGEVNTEAFF; DNA: TGCGCCAGCAGCTTGATGGGGGAGGTGAACACTGAAGCTTTCTTT
V: TRBV19; J: TRBJ2-1; D: TRBD2; size: -; CDR3: CASMGGTANEQFF; DNA: TGTGCCAGTATGGGGGGGACGGCCAATGAGCAGTTCTTC
V: TRBV6-4; J: TRBJ2-1; D: TRBD2; size: -; CDR3: CASSGTSGTIYDEQFF; DNA: TGTGCCAGCAGTGGTACTAGCGGGACCATTTACGATGAGCAGTTCTTC
V: TRBV2; J: TRBJ2-5; D: TRBD1; size: -; CDR3: CASSGTGETQYF; DNA: TGTGCCAGCAGTGGGACAGGGGAGACCCAGTACTTC
V: TRBV7-8; J: TRBJ2-1; D: TRBD2; size: -; CDR3: CASSPETSGMNEQFF; DNA: TGTGCCAGCAGCCCAGAGACTAGCGGGATGAATGAGCAGTTCTTC
V: TRBV6-2/TRBV6-3; J: TRBJ2-3; D: TRBD2; size: -; CDR3: CASSYDSGRAEDTQYF; DNA: TGTGCCAGCAGTTACGATAGCGGGAGGGCCGAAGATACGCAGTATTTT
V: TRBV10-1; J: TRBJ2-7; D: -; size: -; CDR3: CASSDRTGALYEQYF; DNA: TGCGCCAGCAGTGATCGAACGGGAGCCTTATACGAGCAGTACTTC
V: TRBV10-2; J: TRBJ2-7; D: TRBD2; size: -; CDR3: CASSESRTSGTYEQYF; DNA: TGCGCCAGCAGTGAGTCGAGGACTAGCGGGACCTACGAGCAGTACTTC
V: TRBV19; J: TRBJ2-7; D: TRBD1; size: -; CDR3: CASSSRQGPYEQYF; DNA: TGTGCCAGTAGTAGCCGACAGGGGCCCTACGAGCAGTACTTC
V: TRBV7-3; J: TRBJ2-5; D: -; size: -; CDR3: CASSSGLDETQYF; DNA: TGTGCCAGCAGCTCGGGATTAGACGAGACCCAGTACTTC
V: TRBV5-1; J: TRBJ2-7; D: -; size: -; CDR3: CASSGGVAYEQYF; DNA: TGCGCCAGCAGCGGCGGGGTTGCCTACGAGCAGTACTTC
V: TRBV7-9; J: TRBJ2-1; D: TRBD2; size: -; CDR3: CASSFGLAASSYNEQFF; DNA: TGTGCCAGCAGCTTCGGACTAGCGGCAAGCTCCTACAATGAGCAGTTCTTC
V: TRBV15; J: TRBJ2-7; D: TRBD1; size: -; CDR3: CATSRGGQGSYEQYF; DNA: TGTGCCACCAGCAGGGGAGGACAGGGGTCCTACGAGCAGTACTTC